Presented here are 8 T cell receptor beta chains from one specimen sequenced in a study of post-analysis software for immune sequencing data. General study results and limits: Patients had higher frequencies than controls of a few TRBV segments, including TRBV5-6, TRBV5-1 and TRBV20-1.

These receptors have no known antigen. Sequencing libraries made from TCR beta cDNA carried unique molecular identifiers. TCRdb reprocessed the PCR reads with MiXCR, giving one entry per CDR3 protein. The sample includes about half a million distinct CDR3 sequences, around 34% of them seen just once. The sample comprised blood. The receptors were sampled from a girl between 2 and 17 years old with multiple sclerosis.

This clonotype was detected a few times. The junction differs from germline at one of its ends, possibly a read error. The chain is built from TRBV7-3 and TRBJ2-1, with D tentatively TRBD1 (7 bases). The germline CDR1 and CDR2 sequences are SGHTA and FQGTGA. CDR3 length: 16 residues. In nucleotides, the CDR3 is TGTGCCAGCAGCATAACAGGAGGAGGGGGCAATGGTGAGCAGTTCTTC. This translates into CASSITGGGGNGEQFF.

This chain uses TRBV27 with TRBJ1-2, with TRBD1 matching over 8 bases. This CDR3 is built from 17 residues. In germline, CDR1 is MNHEY, CDR2 SMNVEV (reference sequence). V shed 6 bases, J shed 2 bases, and the junction held 14 bases outside the gene matches. In DNA form, the CDR3 reads TGTGCCAGCAGCCTGAGCAGATCCAGGGGGCCAAACTATGGCTACACCTTC. Protein product: CASSLSRSRGPNYGYTF.

The V gene is TRBV29-1, the J gene TRBJ1-2; possibly TRBD1 for D (5 bases). CDR1 and CDR2 (germline): SQVTM, ANQGSEA. This CDR3 contains 14 residues. Trimming took off 7 bases at V and 5 bases at J, with 20 bases between the two ends. CDR3 protein: CSAPPEAGYYGYTF. DNA for the CDR3: TGCAGCGCGCCCCCGGAAGCAGGGTATTATGGCTACACCTTC.

This clonotype showed up just a few times. The V call is TRBV6-5, the J call TRBJ1-2, with TRBD1 identical over 9 bases. The germline CDR1 and CDR2 sequences are MNHEY and SVGAGI. The CDR3 loop spans 15 amino acids. Trimming removed 2 bases from V and 6 bases from J; junction bases left unmatched: 7. This CDR3 is CASSYSVTGGNGYTF. Written as DNA, the CDR3 is TGTGCCAGCAGTTACAGCGTAACAGGGGGCAATGGCTACACCTTC.

The chain couples TRBV7-6 to TRBJ2-5; the D is unclear. Germline V gives CDR1 SGHVS, CDR2 FNYEAQ. The V and J ends lost 5 bases and 7 bases respectively, with 14 bases between them. The CDR3 spans 13 residues. CDR3 residues: CASSPNRVGTQYF. The DNA for the CDR3 is TGTGCCAGCAGCCCGAACCGGGTAGGGACCCAGTACTTC.

This clonotype was found a few times. The chain has TRBV20-1 and TRBJ2-7; TRBD2 agrees at 9 bases. Unmatched junction bases numbered 14, after V lost 6 bases and J lost 2 bases. This CDR3 has 16 amino acids. Germline V gives CDR1 DFQATT, CDR2 SNEGSKA (reference sequence). CDR3 sequence: CSARPLSGGTTYEQYF. CDR3 sequence (DNA): TGCAGTGCCCGTCCCCTCAGCGGGGGGACTACCTACGAGCAGTACTTC.

V is TRBV19 and J is TRBJ1-2, with 9 bases that match TRBD1. V was pared by 5 bases and J by 10 bases, with 8 bases of the junction left unmatched. The germline V gene has CDR1 LNHDA and CDR2 SQIVND (reference sequence). The CDR3 has 13 residues. CDR3 amino acids: CASSVQGAHDYTF. CDR3 nucleotide sequence: TGTGCCAGTAGTGTACAGGGGGCGCATGACTACACCTTC.

The rearrangement joins TRBV7-3 to TRBJ2-2; perhaps TRBD2 as D (5 bases). Germline V gives CDR1 SGHTA, CDR2 FQGTGA. V was trimmed by 1 base and J by 6 bases, leaving 21 bases between them. This CDR3 is 18 amino acids long. The CDR3 sequence is CASSLRPGAGAVPGELFF. The CDR3, as DNA: TGTGCCAGCAGCTTAAGGCCCGGAGCAGGAGCGGTACCCGGGGAGCTGTTTTTT.